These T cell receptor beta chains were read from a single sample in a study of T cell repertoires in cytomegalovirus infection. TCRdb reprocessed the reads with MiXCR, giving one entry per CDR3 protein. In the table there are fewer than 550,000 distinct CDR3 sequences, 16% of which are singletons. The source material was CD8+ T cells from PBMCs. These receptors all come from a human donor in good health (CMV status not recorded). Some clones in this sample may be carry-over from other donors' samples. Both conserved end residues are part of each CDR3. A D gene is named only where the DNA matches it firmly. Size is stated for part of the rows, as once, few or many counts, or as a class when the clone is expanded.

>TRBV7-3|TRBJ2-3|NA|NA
CASSLRLARTDTQYF
TGTGCCAGCAGCTTAAGGCTAGCACGGACAGATACGCAGTATTTT
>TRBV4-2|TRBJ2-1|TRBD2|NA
CASSQGSSGYNEQFF
TGTGCCAGCAGCCAAGGGTCTAGCGGCTACAATGAGCAGTTCTTC
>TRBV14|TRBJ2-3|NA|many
CASSVAGAGRSTDTQYF
TGTGCCAGCAGCGTGGCAGGGGCGGGTAGGAGCACAGATACGCAGTATTTT
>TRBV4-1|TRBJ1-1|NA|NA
CASRPARSKLNTEAFF
TGCGCCAGCAGACCAGCCAGGTCGAAGCTGAACACTGAAGCTTTCTTT
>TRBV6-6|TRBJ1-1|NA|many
CASGQSYEAFF
TGTGCCAGCGGACAATCCTACGAAGCTTTCTTT
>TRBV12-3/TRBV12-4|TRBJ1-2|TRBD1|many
CASSATGSYGYTF
TGTGCCAGCAGTGCGACAGGGAGCTATGGCTACACCTTC
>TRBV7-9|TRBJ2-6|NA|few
CASSPSEVGANVLTF
TGTGCCAGCAGCCCCTCAGAGGTTGGGGCCAACGTCCTGACTTTC
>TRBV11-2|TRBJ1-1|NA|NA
CASSLDEGSNTEAFF
TGTGCCAGCAGCTTAGATGAAGGGAGCAACACTGAAGCTTTCTTT
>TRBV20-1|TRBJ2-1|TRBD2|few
CSARVSREAYNEQFF
TGCAGTGCTAGAGTGTCGCGGGAGGCCTACAATGAGCAGTTCTTC
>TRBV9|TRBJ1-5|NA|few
CASSVGDWGAGNQPQHF
TGTGCCAGCAGCGTAGGGGATTGGGGCGCCGGCAATCAGCCCCAGCATTTT
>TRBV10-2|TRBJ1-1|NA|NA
CASIGGSAEAFF
TGCGCCAGCATTGGGGGTAGCGCTGAAGCTTTCTTT
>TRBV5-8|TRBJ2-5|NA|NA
CASSTPAGRLGFQETQYF
TGTGCCAGCAGCACCCCCGCAGGGCGACTGGGGTTTCAAGAGACCCAGTACTTC
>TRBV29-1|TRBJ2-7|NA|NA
CSVRAGSEQYF
TGCAGCGTGAGGGCCGGTTCTGAGCAGTACTTC
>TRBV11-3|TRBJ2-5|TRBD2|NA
CAITTLAGGPRETQYF
TGTGCCATCACAACTCTAGCGGGAGGGCCGAGGGAGACCCAGTACTTC
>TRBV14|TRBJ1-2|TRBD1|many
CASSQDSGTGYGYTF
TGTGCCAGCAGCCAAGATAGCGGGACAGGGTACGGCTACACCTTC
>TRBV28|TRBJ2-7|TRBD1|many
CASREGTAVSYEQYF
TGTGCCAGCAGGGAAGGGACAGCCGTCTCCTACGAGCAGTACTTC
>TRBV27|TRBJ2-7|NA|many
CASSSWRAIYEQYF
TGTGCCAGCAGTTCGTGGAGAGCCATCTACGAGCAGTACTTC
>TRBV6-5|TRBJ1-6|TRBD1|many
CASSLRGGNSPLHF
TGTGCCAGCAGTCTCAGGGGGGGGAATTCACCCCTCCACTTT
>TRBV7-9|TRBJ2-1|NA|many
CASSPISYNEQFF
TGTGCCAGCAGCCCTATCTCCTACAATGAGCAGTTCTTC
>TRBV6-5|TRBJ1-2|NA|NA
CASSYMGSNYGYTF
TGTGCCAGCAGTTACATGGGCAGCAACTATGGCTACACCTTC
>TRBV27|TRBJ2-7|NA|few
CASSLDSDHEQYF
TGTGCCAGCAGTCTCGACTCAGACCACGAGCAGTACTTC
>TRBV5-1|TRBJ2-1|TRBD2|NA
CASSSSGLSSYNEQFF
TGCGCCAGCAGCTCTAGCGGACTGAGCTCCTACAATGAGCAGTTCTTC
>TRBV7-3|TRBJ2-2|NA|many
CASSPEWGSGELFF
TGTGCCAGCAGCCCCGAGTGGGGATCCGGGGAGCTGTTTTTT
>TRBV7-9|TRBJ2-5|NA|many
CASSPQLGETQYF
TGTGCCAGCAGCCCGCAACTAGGGGAGACCCAGTACTTC
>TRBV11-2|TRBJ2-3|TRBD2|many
CASSHPWGGSADTQYF
TGTGCCAGCAGCCATCCCTGGGGGGGATCCGCAGATACGCAGTATTTT
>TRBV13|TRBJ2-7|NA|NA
CASSLLGESEQYF
TGTGCCAGCAGCCTACTTGGGGAGAGCGAGCAGTACTTC
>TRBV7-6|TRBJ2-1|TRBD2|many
CASSLGGLAGGTYNEQFF
TGTGCCAGCAGCTTAGGGGGACTAGCGGGAGGCACCTACAATGAGCAGTTCTTC
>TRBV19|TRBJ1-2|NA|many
CASRVGYGYTF
TGTGCCAGTAGGGTCGGCTATGGCTACACCTTC
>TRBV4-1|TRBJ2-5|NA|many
CASSPGLTLRETQYF
TGCGCCAGCAGCCCGGGACTCACACTCCGGGAGACCCAGTACTTC
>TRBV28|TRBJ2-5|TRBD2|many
CASAPGVQREGETQYF
TGTGCCAGCGCCCCAGGCGTGCAGCGGGAGGGGGAGACCCAGTACTTC
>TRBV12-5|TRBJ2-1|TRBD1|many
CASGTDRVSYNEQFF
TGTGCTAGTGGTACAGACAGGGTCTCCTACAATGAGCAGTTCTTC
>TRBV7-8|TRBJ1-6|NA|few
CASSLGTLTRSPLHF
TGTGCCAGCAGCTTAGGGACATTGACTAGGTCACCCCTCCACTTT
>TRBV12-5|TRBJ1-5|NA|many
CASGLSLGGEQPQHF
TGTGCTAGTGGTTTGTCTCTCGGGGGGGAGCAGCCCCAGCATTTT
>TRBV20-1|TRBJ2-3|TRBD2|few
CSARDPGLAGVGDTQYF
TGCAGTGCTAGAGACCCGGGACTAGCGGGAGTCGGAGATACGCAGTATTTT
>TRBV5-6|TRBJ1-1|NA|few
CASSLTDSYNTEAFF
TGTGCCAGCAGCCTAACTGACAGCTACAACACTGAAGCTTTCTTT
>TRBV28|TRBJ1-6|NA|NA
CASSSPDRWFGSPLHF
TGTGCCAGCAGTTCGCCAGACAGGTGGTTTGGGTCACCCCTCCACTTT
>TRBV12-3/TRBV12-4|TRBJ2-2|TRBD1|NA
CASFSGTGVTGELFF
TGTGCCAGCTTCTCGGGGACAGGGGTCACCGGGGAGCTGTTTTTT
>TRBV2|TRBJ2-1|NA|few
CASSERESIYNEQFF
TGTGCCAGCAGTGAACGGGAGAGTATCTACAATGAGCAGTTCTTC
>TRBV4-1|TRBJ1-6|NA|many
CASSQELPNSPLHF
TGCGCCAGCAGCCAAGAACTCCCGAATTCACCCCTCCACTTT
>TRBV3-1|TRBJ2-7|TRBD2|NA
CASTPSGLAGPYEQYF
TGTGCCAGCACCCCAAGTGGGCTAGCGGGCCCCTACGAGCAGTACTTC
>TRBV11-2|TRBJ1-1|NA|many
CASSPWRGGTEAFF
TGTGCCAGCAGCCCTTGGAGGGGAGGCACTGAAGCTTTCTTT
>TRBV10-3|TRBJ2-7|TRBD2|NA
CAISGGTSGMPTYEQYF
TGTGCCATCAGTGGAGGGACTAGCGGGATGCCTACCTACGAGCAGTACTTC
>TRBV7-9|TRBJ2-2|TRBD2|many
CASSFRLASRRTGELFF
TGTGCCAGCAGCTTTAGACTAGCCTCCCGTCGCACCGGGGAGCTGTTTTTT
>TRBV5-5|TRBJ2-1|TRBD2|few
CASSLAGLGVNEQFF
TGTGCCAGCAGCTTGGCAGGACTAGGCGTCAATGAGCAGTTCTTC
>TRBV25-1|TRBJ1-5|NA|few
CASSEYGGQPQHF
TGTGCCAGCAGTGAATATGGGGGACAGCCCCAGCATTTT
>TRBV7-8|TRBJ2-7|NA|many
CASSFPGYEQYF
TGTGCCAGCAGCTTCCCAGGTTACGAGCAGTACTTC
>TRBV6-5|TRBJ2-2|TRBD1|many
CASTLRGHTGELFF
TGTGCCAGCACTCTTAGGGGGCACACCGGGGAGCTGTTTTTT
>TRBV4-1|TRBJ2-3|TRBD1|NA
CASSQVRGLEYTQYF
TGCGCCAGCAGCCAAGTCAGGGGGCTTGAGTATACGCAGTATTTT
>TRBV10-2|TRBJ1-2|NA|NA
CASSDDALMDGYTF
TGCGCCAGCAGTGACGACGCTCTGATGGATGGCTACACCTTC
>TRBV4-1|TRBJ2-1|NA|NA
CASSQVLAWSRGREQFF
TGTGCCAGCAGCCAGGTCCTTGCATGGTCCCGAGGAAGGGAGCAGTTCTTC
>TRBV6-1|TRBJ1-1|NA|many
CASSEYRGDTEAFF
TGTGCCAGCAGTGAATATCGGGGTGACACTGAAGCTTTCTTT
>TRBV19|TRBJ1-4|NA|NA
CASSSLGALSSQDEKLFF
TGTGCCAGTAGTTCCCTAGGGGCCCTGTCATCCCAAGATGAAAAACTGTTTTTT
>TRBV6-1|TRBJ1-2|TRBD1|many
CASSHRTGWVYGYTF
TGTGCCAGCAGTCATCGGACAGGATGGGTCTATGGCTACACCTTC
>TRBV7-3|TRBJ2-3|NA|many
CASSLWADTQYF
TGTGCCAGCAGCTTATGGGCAGATACGCAGTATTTT
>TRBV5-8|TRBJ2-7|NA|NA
CASSFGNEQYF
TGTGCCAGCAGCTTCGGTAACGAGCAGTACTTC
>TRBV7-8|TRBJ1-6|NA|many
CASSLEGNSPLHF
TGTGCCAGCAGTCTAGAAGGGAATTCACCCCTCCACTTT
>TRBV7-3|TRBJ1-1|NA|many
CASSLDSNTEAFF
TGTGCCAGCAGCTTAGACAGTAACACTGAAGCTTTCTTT
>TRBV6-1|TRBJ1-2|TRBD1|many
CASLGGGTGAFYGYTF
TGTGCCAGTCTAGGCGGTGGGACAGGGGCGTTCTATGGCTACACCTTC
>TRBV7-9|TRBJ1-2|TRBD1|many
CASSLARTGNGYTF
TGTGCCAGCAGCTTAGCGAGGACAGGGAACGGCTACACCTTC
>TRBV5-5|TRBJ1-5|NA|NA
CASSLEGFGQPQHF
TGTGCCAGCAGCTTGGAAGGGTTCGGTCAGCCCCAGCATTTT